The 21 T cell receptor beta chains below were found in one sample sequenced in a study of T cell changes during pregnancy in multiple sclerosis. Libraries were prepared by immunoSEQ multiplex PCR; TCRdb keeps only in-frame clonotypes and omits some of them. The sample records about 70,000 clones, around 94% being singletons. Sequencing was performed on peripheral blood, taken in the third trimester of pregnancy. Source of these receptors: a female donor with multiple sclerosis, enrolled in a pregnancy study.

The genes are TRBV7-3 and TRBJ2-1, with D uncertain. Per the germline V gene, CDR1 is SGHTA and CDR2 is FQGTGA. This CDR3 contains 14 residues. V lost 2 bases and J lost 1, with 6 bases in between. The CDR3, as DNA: TGTGCCAGCAGCTTAGTCTTGTCCTACAATGAGCAGTTCTTC. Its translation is CASSLVLSYNEQFF.

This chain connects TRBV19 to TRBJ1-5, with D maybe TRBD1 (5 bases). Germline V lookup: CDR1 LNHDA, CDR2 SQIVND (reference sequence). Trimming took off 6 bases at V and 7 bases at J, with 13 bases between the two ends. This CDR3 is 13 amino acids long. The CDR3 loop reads CASRFGGRQPQHF. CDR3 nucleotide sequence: TGTGCCAGTAGGTTTGGGGGGAGGCAGCCCCAGCATTTT.

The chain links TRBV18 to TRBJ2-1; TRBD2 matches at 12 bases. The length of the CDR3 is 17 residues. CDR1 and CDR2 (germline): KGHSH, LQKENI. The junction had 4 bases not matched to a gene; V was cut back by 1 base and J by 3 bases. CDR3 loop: CASSPRLAGGSYNEQFF. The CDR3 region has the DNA TGTGCCAGCTCACCACGGCTAGCGGGGGGGAGCTACAATGAGCAGTTCTTC. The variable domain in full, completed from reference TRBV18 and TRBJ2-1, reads NAGVMQNPRHLVRRRGQEARLRCSPMKGHSHVYWYRQLPEEGLKFMVYLQKENIIDESGMPKERFSAEFPKEGPSILRIQQVVRGDSAAYFCASSPRLAGGSYNEQFFGPGTRLTVL.

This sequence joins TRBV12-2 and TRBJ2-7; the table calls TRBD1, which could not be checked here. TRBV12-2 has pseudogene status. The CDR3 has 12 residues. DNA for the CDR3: TGTGCAAGTCGCCCAGGTTCCTACGAGCAGTACTTC. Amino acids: CASRPGSYEQYF.

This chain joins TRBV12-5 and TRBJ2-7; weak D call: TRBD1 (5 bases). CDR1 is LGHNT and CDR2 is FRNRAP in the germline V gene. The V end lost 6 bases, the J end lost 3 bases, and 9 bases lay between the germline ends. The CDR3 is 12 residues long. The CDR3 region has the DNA TGTGCTAGTGGCTATGACAGCTACGAGCAGTACTTC. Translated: CASGYDSYEQYF.

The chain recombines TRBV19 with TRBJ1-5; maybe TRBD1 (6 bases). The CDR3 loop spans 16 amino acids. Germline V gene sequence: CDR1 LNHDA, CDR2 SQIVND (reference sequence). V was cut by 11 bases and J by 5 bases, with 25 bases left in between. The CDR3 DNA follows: TGTGCCTCCAGGGGCTCTGAAGGTGCCAGATATCAGCCCCAGCATTTT. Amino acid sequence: CASRGSEGARYQPQHF.

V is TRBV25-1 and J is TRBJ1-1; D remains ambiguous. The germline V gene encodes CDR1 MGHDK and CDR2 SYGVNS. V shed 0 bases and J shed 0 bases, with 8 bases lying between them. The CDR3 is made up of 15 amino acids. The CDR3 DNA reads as TGTGCCAGCAGTGAATATGCTCAGATGAACACTGAAGCTTTCTTT. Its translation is CASSEYAQMNTEAFF.

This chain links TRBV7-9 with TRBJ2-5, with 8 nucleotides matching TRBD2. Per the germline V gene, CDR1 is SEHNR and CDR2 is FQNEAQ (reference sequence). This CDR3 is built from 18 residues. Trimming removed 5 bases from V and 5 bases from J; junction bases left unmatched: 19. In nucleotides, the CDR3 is TGTGCCAGCAGCCCCAGGTGGGAGCGGGGGCCCGCCGGGGAGACCCAGTACTTC. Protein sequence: CASSPRWERGPAGETQYF.

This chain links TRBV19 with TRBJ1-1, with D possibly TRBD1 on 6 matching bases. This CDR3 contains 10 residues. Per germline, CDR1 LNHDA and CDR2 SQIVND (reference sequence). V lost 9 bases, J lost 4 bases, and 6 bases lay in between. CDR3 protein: CASRGTEAFF. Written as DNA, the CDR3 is TGTGCCAGCAGGGGCACTGAAGCTTTCTTT.

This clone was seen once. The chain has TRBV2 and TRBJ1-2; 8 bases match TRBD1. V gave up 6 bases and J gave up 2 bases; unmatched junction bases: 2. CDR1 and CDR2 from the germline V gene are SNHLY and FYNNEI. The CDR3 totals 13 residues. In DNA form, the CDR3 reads TGTGCCAGCAGAGACAGGGGCAACTATGGCTACACCTTC. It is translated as CASRDRGNYGYTF.

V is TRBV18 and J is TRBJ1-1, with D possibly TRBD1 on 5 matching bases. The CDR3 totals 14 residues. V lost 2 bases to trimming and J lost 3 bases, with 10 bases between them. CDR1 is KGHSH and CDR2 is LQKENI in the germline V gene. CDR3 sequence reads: CASSPGQGYTEAFF. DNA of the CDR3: TGTGCCAGCTCACCAGGGCAGGGTTACACTGAAGCTTTCTTT. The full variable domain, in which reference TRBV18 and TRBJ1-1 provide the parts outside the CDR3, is NAGVMQNPRHLVRRRGQEARLRCSPMKGHSHVYWYRQLPEEGLKFMVYLQKENIIDESGMPKERFSAEFPKEGPSILRIQQVVRGDSAAYFCASSPGQGYTEAFFGQGTRLTVV.

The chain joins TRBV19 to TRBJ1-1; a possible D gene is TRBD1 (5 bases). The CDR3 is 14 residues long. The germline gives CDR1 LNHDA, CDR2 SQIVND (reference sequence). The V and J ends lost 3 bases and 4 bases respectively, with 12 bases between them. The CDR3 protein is CASSIGGLGTEAFF. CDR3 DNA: TGTGCCAGTAGTATCGGGGGGTTGGGCACTGAAGCTTTCTTT.

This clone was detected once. CDR3 in amino acids: CASSDLKTGGMNTEAFF. Here the CDR3 DNA reads TGTGCCAGCAGTGATTTAAAGACAGGCGGAATGAACACTGAAGCTTTCTTT. V gene TRBV25-1 combines with J gene TRBJ1-1; weak D call: TRBD1 (6 bases). From germline, CDR1 is MGHDK and CDR2 SYGVNS. The CDR3 runs 17 residues. V shed 3 bases and J shed 0 bases, with 17 bases lying between them.

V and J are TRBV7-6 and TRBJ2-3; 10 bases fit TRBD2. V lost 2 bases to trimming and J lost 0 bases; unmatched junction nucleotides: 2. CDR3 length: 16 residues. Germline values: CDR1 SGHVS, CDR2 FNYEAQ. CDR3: CASSLLAGASTDTQYF. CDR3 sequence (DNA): TGTGCCAGCAGCTTACTAGCGGGGGCGAGCACAGATACGCAGTATTTT.

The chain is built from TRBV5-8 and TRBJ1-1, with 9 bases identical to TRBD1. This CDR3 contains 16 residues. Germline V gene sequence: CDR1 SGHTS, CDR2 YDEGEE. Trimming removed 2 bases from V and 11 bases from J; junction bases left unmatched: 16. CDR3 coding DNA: TGTGCCAGCAGCTTATTTTCCGGGACAGGGCCACGGAGGGCTTTCTTT. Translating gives CASSLFSGTGPRRAFF.

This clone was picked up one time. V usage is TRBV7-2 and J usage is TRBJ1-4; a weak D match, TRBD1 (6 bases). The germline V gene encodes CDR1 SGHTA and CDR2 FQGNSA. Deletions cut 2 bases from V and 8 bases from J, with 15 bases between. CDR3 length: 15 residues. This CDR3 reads CASSLLTGKNEKLFF. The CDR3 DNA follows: TGTGCCAGCAGCTTATTGACAGGAAAGAACGAAAAACTGTTTTTT.

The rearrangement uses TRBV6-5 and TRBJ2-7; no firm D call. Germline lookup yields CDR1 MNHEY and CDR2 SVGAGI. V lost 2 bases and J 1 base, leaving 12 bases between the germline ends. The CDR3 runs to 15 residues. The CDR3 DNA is TGTGCCAGCAGTTACAGTTTTGGCGGATCCTACGAGCAGTACTTC. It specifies CASSYSFGGSYEQYF.

The CDR3 here is CASSLGGLAVDEQFF. CDR3 in DNA: TGTGCCAGCAGCTTGGGTGGACTAGCGGTCGATGAGCAGTTCTTC. V is TRBV5-6 and J is TRBJ2-1; TRBD2 agrees at 10 bases. Trimming removed 0 bases from V and 8 bases from J; junction bases left unmatched: 5. Germline V gene data show CDR1 as SGHDT and CDR2 as YYEEEE. The CDR3 is 15 residues long.

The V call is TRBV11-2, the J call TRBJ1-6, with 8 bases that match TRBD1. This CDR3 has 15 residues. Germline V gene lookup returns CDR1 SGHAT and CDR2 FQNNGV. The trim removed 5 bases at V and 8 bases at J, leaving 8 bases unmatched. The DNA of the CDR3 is TGTGCCAGCAGCCATGTACAGGGGGGCGATTCACCCCTCCACTTT. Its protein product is CASSHVQGGDSPLHF. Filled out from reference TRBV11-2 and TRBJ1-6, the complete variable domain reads EAGVAQSPRYKIIEKRQSVAFWCNPISGHATLYWYQQILGQGPKLLIQFQNNGVVDDSQLPKDRFSAERLKGVDSTLKIQPAKLEDSAVYLCASSHVQGGDSPLHFGNGTRLTVT.

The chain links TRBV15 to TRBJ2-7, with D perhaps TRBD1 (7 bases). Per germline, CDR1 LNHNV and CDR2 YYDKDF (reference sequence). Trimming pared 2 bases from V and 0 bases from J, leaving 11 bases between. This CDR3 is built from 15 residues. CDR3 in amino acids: CATSRLQGGSYEQYF. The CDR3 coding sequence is TGTGCCACCAGCAGACTCCAGGGGGGCTCCTACGAGCAGTACTTC.

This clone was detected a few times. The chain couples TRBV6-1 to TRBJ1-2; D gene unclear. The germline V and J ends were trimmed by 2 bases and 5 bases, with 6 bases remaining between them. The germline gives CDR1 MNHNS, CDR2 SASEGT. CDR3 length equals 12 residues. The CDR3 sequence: CASSESGYGYTF. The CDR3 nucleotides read TGTGCCAGCAGTGAATCCGGGTATGGCTACACCTTC.